Below are 17 T cell receptor beta chains sequenced from a single sample in a study of T cell responses to AZD1222 COVID-19 vaccine. Data came from immunoSEQ multiplex PCR; TCRdb stores just in-frame clones and leaves some out. The data hold 110,000 or so clones, with approximately 90% observed a single time. The source was peripheral blood, collected on day 0 of MenACWY control vaccination. The receptors were gathered from an adult in good health.

This clone was detected once. V and J are TRBV11-2 and TRBJ1-1, with 8 positions matching TRBD1. Germline trimming cut 5 bases from V and 2 bases from J; bases unmatched to any gene: 4. CDR1 and CDR2 (germline): SGHAT, FQNNGV. This CDR3 region has 14 residues. In DNA form, the CDR3 reads TGTGCCAGCAGCAACCCAGGGGGCAACACTGAAGCTTTCTTT. This codes for CASSNPGGNTEAFF.

CDR3 protein: CASSLEMGRRNTEAFF. In DNA, the CDR3 is TGTGCCAGCAGCTTAGAAATGGGACGGCGGAACACTGAAGCTTTCTTT. The chain uses TRBV11-2 and TRBJ1-1; possibly TRBD1 for D (5 bases). The V gene's germline CDR1 is SGHAT and CDR2 FQNNGV. The CDR3 consists of 16 residues. Trimming left V 0 bases short and J 1 base short, with 12 bases between. Looking up the rest from reference TRBV11-2 and TRBJ1-1 gives the full variable domain: EAGVAQSPRYKIIEKRQSVAFWCNPISGHATLYWYQQILGQGPKLLIQFQNNGVVDDSQLPKDRFSAERLKGVDSTLKIQPAKLEDSAVYLCASSLEMGRRNTEAFFGQGTRLTVV.

This chain connects TRBV27 to TRBJ1-4; D may be TRBD1 (6 bases). The ends were cut back, 8 bases at V and 9 bases at J, with 22 bases in the middle. The length of the CDR3 is 15 residues. The germline V gene has CDR1 MNHEY and CDR2 SMNVEV (reference sequence). CDR3 DNA: TGTGCCAGCTCCCGGGGTGGGACAACCCAGCAAAAACTGTTTTTT. It yields the protein CASSRGGTTQQKLFF.

V and J are TRBV4-1 and TRBJ2-7; 10 bases line up with TRBD2. Trimming removed 0 bases from V and 2 bases from J; junction bases left unmatched: 10. The germline V gene has CDR1 MGHRA and CDR2 YSYEKL. The CDR3 is made up of 18 amino acids. The CDR3 is CASSQEGNLAGETYEQYF. The CDR3 region has the DNA TGCGCCAGCAGCCAAGAAGGTAACCTAGCGGGGGAGACCTACGAGCAGTACTTC.

The chain uses TRBV19 and TRBJ1-5; D remains unclear. CDR3 length: 13 amino acids. CDR1 is LNHDA and CDR2 is SQIVND in the germline V gene (reference sequence). V lost 3 bases and J 7 bases, leaving 10 bases between the germline ends. The CDR3 reads CASSMKEWQPQHF. DNA for the CDR3: TGTGCCAGTAGTATGAAGGAATGGCAGCCCCAGCATTTT.

The sample holds a few counts of this clone. The rearrangement uses TRBV10-2 and TRBJ1-5; D is unresolved. Germline CDR1 reads WSHSY; CDR2 reads SAAADI. V was clipped by 6 bases and J by 5 bases, with 11 bases between them. This CDR3 spans 13 amino acids. CDR3 in DNA: TGCGCCAGCAGGGCAGGTGTCGATCAGCCCCAGCATTTT. This translates into CASRAGVDQPQHF.

The rearrangement links TRBV12-5 to TRBJ2-1, with TRBD1 identical over 8 bases. The CDR3 totals 15 residues. The trim removed 0 bases at V and 9 bases at J, leaving 7 bases unmatched. Germline lookup yields CDR1 LGHNT and CDR2 FRNRAP. This chain's CDR3 is CASGLVGSGGSEQFF. The CDR3, as DNA: TGTGCTAGTGGTTTGGTAGGGTCAGGGGGCAGTGAGCAGTTCTTC.

The chain employs TRBV12-3 or TRBV12-4 and TRBJ2-7; TRBD1 matches 8 bases. J lost 7 bases, V lost 6 bases, and 8 bases had no gene match. The CDR3 is 13 residues long. The CDR3 loop reads CASSTGGKEEQYF. The CDR3, as DNA: TGTGCCAGCAGCACAGGGGGGAAGGAAGAGCAGTACTTC.

V usage is TRBV5-4 and J usage is TRBJ1-1; D ambiguous. The V gene lost 1 base and the J gene lost 6 bases, with 13 bases spanning the gap. This CDR3 contains 14 residues. Germline CDR1 reads SGHNT; CDR2 reads YYREEE (reference sequence). The CDR3 sequence is CASSLQGGSPEAFF. CDR3 DNA: TGTGCCAGCAGCTTGCAAGGTGGATCCCCTGAAGCTTTCTTT.

The rearrangement joins TRBV7-9 to TRBJ1-3, with no clear D. Germline V gene data show CDR1 as SEHNR and CDR2 as FQNEAQ (reference sequence). V lost 5 bases to trimming and J lost 0 bases, with 17 bases between them. There are 17 residues in the CDR3. CDR3 sequence reads: CASSASTVGLSGNTIYF. The CDR3 DNA follows: TGTGCCAGCAGCGCCTCCACAGTCGGTCTCTCTGGAAACACCATATATTTT.

This clone has only a few counts. The chain uses TRBV27 and TRBJ2-7, with 7 positions matching TRBD1. CDR1 is MNHEY, CDR2 SMNVEV, per germline (reference sequence). With V trimmed by 5 bases and J by 6 bases, 7 bases remained unmatched. The CDR3 totals 13 residues. The CDR3 bases are TGTGCCAGCAGTGCCCGACAGGGATTCGAGCAGTACTTC. Protein sequence: CASSARQGFEQYF.

The chain joins TRBV20-1 to TRBJ2-3; D gene uncertain. Germline-derived CDR1 and CDR2 are DFQATT and SNEGSKA (reference sequence). The CDR3 loop spans 12 amino acids. V lost 6 bases, J lost 4 bases, and 11 bases lay in between. In nucleotides, the CDR3 is TGCAGTGCGAGTGAGGATCCAGATACGCAGTATTTT. It is translated as CSASEDPDTQYF.

This clone has only a few counts. This rearrangement joins TRBV28 to TRBJ2-7; possibly TRBD1 or TRBD2 for D (6 bases each). The germline CDR1 and CDR2 sequences are MDHEN and SYDVKM. This CDR3 is 14 amino acids long. Trimming shortened V by 8 bases and J by 2 bases, and 16 bases separated the two germline ends. The CDR3 loop reads CASASVGGAYEQYF. DNA for the CDR3: TGTGCCAGCGCGTCTGTCGGGGGCGCCTACGAGCAGTACTTC.

This chain joins TRBV3-1 (or the pseudogene TRBV3-2) and TRBJ1-3; D is unclear. V dropped 1 base and J dropped 2 bases, with 9 bases sitting between them. The CDR3 runs to 15 residues. Germline lookup yields CDR1 LGHDT and CDR2 YNNKEL (reference sequence). The CDR3 DNA sequence: TGTGCCAGCAGCCAAGCTGGGTTGCCTGGAAACACCATATATTTT. This sequence encodes CASSQAGLPGNTIYF.

This rearrangement joins TRBV28 to TRBJ1-3; D gene unclear. The ends were cut back, 3 bases at V and 4 bases at J, with 13 bases in the middle. CDR1 and CDR2 from the germline V gene are MDHEN and SYDVKM. CDR3 length: 15 residues. Here the CDR3 reads CASSFPGSKGNTIYF. The CDR3 coding sequence is TGTGCCAGCAGTTTTCCGGGTTCGAAGGGAAACACCATATATTTT.

V usage is TRBV5-1 and J usage is TRBJ2-2, with D possibly TRBD1 on 6 matching bases. This CDR3 is 15 amino acids long. Per germline, CDR1 SGHRS and CDR2 YFSETQ. V dropped 6 bases and J dropped 2 bases, with 14 bases sitting between them. The CDR3: CASTTGTLNTGELFF. The DNA for the CDR3 is TGCGCCAGCACCACCGGGACACTAAACACCGGGGAGCTGTTTTTT.

This chain's CDR3 is CSAPLPYEQYF. CDR3 DNA sequence: TGCAGTGCTCCCTTACCTTACGAGCAGTACTTC. The chain joins TRBV20-1 to TRBJ2-7; no firm D call. Germline loops: CDR1 DFQATT, CDR2 SNEGSKA (reference sequence). The CDR3 runs to 11 residues. V was cut by 5 bases and J by 4 bases, with 9 bases left in between.